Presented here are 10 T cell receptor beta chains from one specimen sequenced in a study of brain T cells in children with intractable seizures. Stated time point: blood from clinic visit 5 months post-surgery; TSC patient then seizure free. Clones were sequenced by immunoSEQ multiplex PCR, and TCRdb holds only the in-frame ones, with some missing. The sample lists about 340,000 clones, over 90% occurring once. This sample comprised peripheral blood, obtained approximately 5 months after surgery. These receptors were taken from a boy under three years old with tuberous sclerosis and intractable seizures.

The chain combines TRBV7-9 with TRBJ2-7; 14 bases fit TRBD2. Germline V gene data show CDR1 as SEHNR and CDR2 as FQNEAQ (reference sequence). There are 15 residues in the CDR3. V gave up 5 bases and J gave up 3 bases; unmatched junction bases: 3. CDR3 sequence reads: CASSHGTSGSYEQYF. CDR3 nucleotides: TGTGCCAGCAGCCATGGGACTAGCGGGAGCTACGAGCAGTACTTC.

DNA for the CDR3: TGTGCCAGCAGCTTAACAGGGTCAAGGAACGAGCAGTACTTC. Amino acids: CASSLTGSRNEQYF. V and J are TRBV5-6 and TRBJ2-7, with TRBD1 as a possible D gene (6 bases). The CDR3 sequence is 14 residues long. The V gene lost 2 bases and the J gene lost 5 bases, with 14 bases spanning the gap. Germline V CDR1 and CDR2: SGHDT, YYEEEE.

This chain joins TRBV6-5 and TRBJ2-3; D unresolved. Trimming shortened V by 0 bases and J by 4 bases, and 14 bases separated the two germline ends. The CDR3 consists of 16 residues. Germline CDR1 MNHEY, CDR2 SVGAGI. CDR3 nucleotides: TGTGCCAGCAGTTACTCGCCTCCGGTTGGCCCAGATACGCAGTATTTT. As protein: CASSYSPPVGPDTQYF.

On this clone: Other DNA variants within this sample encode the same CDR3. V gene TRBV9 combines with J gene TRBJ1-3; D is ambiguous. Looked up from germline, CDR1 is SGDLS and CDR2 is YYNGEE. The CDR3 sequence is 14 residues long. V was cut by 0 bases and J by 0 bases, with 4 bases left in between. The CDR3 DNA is TGTGCCAGCAGCGTAGAGGGCTCTGGAAACACCATATATTTT. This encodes CASSVEGSGNTIYF.

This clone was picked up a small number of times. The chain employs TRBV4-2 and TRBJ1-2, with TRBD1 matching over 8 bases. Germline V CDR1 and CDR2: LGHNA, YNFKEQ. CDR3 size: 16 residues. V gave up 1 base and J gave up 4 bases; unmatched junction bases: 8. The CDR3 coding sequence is TGTGCCAGCAGCCAAGGAGGCGCAGGGGGCAGCTATGGCTACACCTTC. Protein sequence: CASSQGGAGGSYGYTF.

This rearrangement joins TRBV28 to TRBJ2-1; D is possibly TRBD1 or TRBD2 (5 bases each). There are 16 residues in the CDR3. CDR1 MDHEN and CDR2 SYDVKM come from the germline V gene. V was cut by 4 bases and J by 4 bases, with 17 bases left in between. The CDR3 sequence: CASSSTWGTQYNEQFF. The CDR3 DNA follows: TGTGCCAGCAGTTCCACCTGGGGGACCCAATACAATGAGCAGTTCTTC.

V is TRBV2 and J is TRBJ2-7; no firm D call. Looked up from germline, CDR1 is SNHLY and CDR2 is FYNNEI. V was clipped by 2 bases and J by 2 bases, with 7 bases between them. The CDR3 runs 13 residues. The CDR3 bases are TGTGCCAGCAGTGAACCGGTTACCTACGAGCAGTACTTC. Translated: CASSEPVTYEQYF.

This CDR3 reads CASIPRDRAGAGYTF. CDR3 in DNA: TGTGCCAGCATCCCTAGGGACAGGGCGGGTGCGGGCTACACCTTC. The genes are TRBV6-6 and TRBJ1-2, with 9 bases matching TRBD1. The CDR3 totals 15 residues. CDR1 and CDR2 from the germline V gene are MNHNY and SVGAGI (reference sequence). With V trimmed by 7 bases and J by 8 bases, 14 bases remained unmatched.

DNA for the CDR3: TGTGCCAGCAGCGTAGAGGGACTGCGGGCTGCAGATACGCAGTATTTT. It translates to CASSVEGLRAADTQYF. This rearrangement joins TRBV5-4 to TRBJ2-3; the D gene is possibly TRBD2 (6 bases). CDR1 and CDR2 (germline): SGHNT, YYREEE (reference sequence). V lost 4 bases to trimming and J lost 4 bases, with 19 bases between them. CDR3 length: 16 residues.

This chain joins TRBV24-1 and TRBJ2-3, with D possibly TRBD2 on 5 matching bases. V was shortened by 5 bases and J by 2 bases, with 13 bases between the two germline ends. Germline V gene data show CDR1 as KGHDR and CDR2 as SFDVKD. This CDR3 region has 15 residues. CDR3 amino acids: CATSAGGGATDTQYF. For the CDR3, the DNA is TGTGCCACCAGTGCGGGCGGAGGAGCCACAGATACGCAGTATTTT.